Below, 10 T cell receptor beta chains from the same sample are listed, as sequenced in a study of T-cell reconstitution after alpha-beta-depleted transplantation in children. Preparation of the TCRbeta library was carried out with unique molecular identifiers. TCRdb processed the PCR reads anew with MiXCR; each CDR3 protein has one entry. The sample has a few hundred thousand distinct CDR3 sequences, about 11% seen once. Specimen: PBMCs from the stem cell graft donor, collected from the stem cell graft. Receptor source: a human donor who donated a stem cell graft to a child with acute myeloid leukemia.

This clonotype was counted only a few times. The V and J genes are TRBV5-4 and TRBJ1-1; D call uncertain. From germline, CDR1 is SGHNT and CDR2 YYREEE (reference sequence). The CDR3 loop spans 15 amino acids. V was shortened by 4 bases and J by 4 bases, with 17 bases between the two germline ends. CDR3 protein: CASSPMGPTSTEAFF. As DNA, the CDR3 is TGTGCCAGCAGCCCAATGGGCCCTACGAGCACTGAAGCTTTCTTT.

The chain carries TRBV29-1 and TRBJ2-5, with D perhaps TRBD1 (6 bases). The CDR3 is 12 amino acids. Looked up from germline, CDR1 is SQVTM and CDR2 is ANQGSEA. Between the trimmed V and J ends, which lost 7 bases and 5 bases, there was a span of 14 bases. The CDR3 DNA reads TGCAGCGCATCGGACAGTTTTGAGACCCAGTACTTC. It is translated as CSASDSFETQYF.

The DNA of the CDR3 is TGTGCCAGCAGCGTAGGTTTCTCCCACACAGATACGCAGTATTTT. It yields the protein CASSVGFSHTDTQYF. The chain carries TRBV9 and TRBJ2-3; no reliable D call. CDR3 length equals 15 residues. Germline CDR1 is SGDLS and CDR2 is YYNGEE. V gave up 0 bases and J gave up 2 bases, with 10 bases separating them.

The gene calls are TRBV29-1 and TRBJ1-4, with D uncertain. V dropped 6 bases and J dropped 8 bases, with 13 bases sitting between them. The germline V gene encodes CDR1 SQVTM and CDR2 ANQGSEA. This CDR3 is built from 12 residues. The CDR3 here is CSVRFDYEKLFF. The CDR3 coding sequence is TGCAGCGTCCGTTTTGATTACGAAAAACTGTTTTTT.

This clonotype was detected a few times. The V gene is TRBV5-1, the J gene TRBJ2-3, with D perhaps matching TRBD2 (5 bases). V was shortened by 1 base and J by 2 bases, with 8 bases between the two germline ends. The CDR3 runs 14 residues. CDR1 is SGHRS and CDR2 is YFSETQ in the germline V gene. The CDR3, as DNA: TGCGCCAGCAGCTTGTCGCTAGCCACAGATACGCAGTATTTT. It encodes CASSLSLATDTQYF.

This sequence joins TRBV5-6 and TRBJ2-7; no clear D. The CDR3 totals 12 residues. CDR1 SGHDT and CDR2 YYEEEE come from the germline V gene. V lost 3 bases and J lost 5, with 9 bases in between. The CDR3 nucleotides are TGTGCCAGCAGCTCCAGCGTCCACGAGCAGTACGTC. Amino acid sequence: CASSSSVHEQYV.

This clonotype showed up just a few times. This rearrangement joins TRBV7-2 to TRBJ2-3; tentative D call: TRBD2 (6 bases). The CDR3 consists of 15 residues. The germline V gene encodes CDR1 SGHTA and CDR2 FQGNSA. V was trimmed by 5 bases and J by 3 bases, leaving 15 bases between them. In nucleotides, the CDR3 is TGTGCCAGCAGCCCCCGAGGGAGGACTACAGATACGCAGTATTTT. Amino acids: CASSPRGRTTDTQYF.

The V call is TRBV5-4, the J call TRBJ2-1, with D unclear. Germline V lookup: CDR1 SGHNT, CDR2 YYREEE (reference sequence). V shed 2 bases and J shed 1 base, with 13 bases lying between them. There are 16 residues in the CDR3. CDR3 sequence (DNA): TGTGCCAGCAGCTTCCCGACTGGGTCTTCCTACAATGAGCAGTTCTTC. Translation gives CASSFPTGSSYNEQFF.

This clonotype turned up a few times. The chain joins TRBV29-1 to TRBJ1-2; D gene ambiguous. Germline V gives CDR1 SQVTM, CDR2 ANQGSEA. This CDR3 comprises 10 residues. V was cut by 1 base and J by 8 bases, with 5 bases left in between. CDR3 amino acids: CSVEGPGYTF. CDR3 nucleotide sequence: TGCAGCGTTGAAGGTCCCGGCTACACCTTC.

This clonotype was observed at least ten times. The chain links TRBV5-5 to TRBJ1-5, with D perhaps TRBD1 (6 bases). From germline, CDR1 is SGHKS and CDR2 YYEKEE (reference sequence). Trimming stripped 0 bases from V and 4 bases from J, with 11 bases between. The CDR3 spans 15 residues. CDR3: CASSLVQGLNQPQHF. The CDR3, as DNA: TGTGCCAGCAGCTTGGTTCAGGGGCTTAATCAGCCCCAGCATTTT.